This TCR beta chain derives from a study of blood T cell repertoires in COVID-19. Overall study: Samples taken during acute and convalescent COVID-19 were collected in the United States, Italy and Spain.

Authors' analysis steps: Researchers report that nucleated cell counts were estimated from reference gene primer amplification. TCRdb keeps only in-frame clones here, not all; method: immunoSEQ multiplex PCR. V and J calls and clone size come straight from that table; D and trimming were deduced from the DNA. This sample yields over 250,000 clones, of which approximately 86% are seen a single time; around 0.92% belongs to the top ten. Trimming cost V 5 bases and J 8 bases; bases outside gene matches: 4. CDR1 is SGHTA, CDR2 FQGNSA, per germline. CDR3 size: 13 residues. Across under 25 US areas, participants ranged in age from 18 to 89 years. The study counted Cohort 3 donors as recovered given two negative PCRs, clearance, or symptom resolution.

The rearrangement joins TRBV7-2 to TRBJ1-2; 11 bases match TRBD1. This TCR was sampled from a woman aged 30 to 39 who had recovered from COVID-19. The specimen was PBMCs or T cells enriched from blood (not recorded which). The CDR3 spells CASSSRTGGGYTF. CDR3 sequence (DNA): TGTGCCAGCAGCAGCCGGACAGGGGGCGGCTACACCTTC.